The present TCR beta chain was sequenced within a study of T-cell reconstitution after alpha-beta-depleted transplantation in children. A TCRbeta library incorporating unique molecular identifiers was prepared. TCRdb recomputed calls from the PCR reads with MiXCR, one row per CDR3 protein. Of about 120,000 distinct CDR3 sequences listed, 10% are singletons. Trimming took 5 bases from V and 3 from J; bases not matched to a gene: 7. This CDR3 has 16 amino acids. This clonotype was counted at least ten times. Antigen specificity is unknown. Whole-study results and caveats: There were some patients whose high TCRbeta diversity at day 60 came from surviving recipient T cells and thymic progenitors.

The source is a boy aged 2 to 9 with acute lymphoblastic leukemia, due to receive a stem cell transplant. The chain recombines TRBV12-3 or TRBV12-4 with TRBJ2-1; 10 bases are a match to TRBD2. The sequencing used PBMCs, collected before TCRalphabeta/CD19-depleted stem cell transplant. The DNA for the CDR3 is TGTGCCAGCAGTCCCCTCGCTAGCGGGAGCTACAATGAGCAGTTCTTC. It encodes CASSPLASGSYNEQFF.